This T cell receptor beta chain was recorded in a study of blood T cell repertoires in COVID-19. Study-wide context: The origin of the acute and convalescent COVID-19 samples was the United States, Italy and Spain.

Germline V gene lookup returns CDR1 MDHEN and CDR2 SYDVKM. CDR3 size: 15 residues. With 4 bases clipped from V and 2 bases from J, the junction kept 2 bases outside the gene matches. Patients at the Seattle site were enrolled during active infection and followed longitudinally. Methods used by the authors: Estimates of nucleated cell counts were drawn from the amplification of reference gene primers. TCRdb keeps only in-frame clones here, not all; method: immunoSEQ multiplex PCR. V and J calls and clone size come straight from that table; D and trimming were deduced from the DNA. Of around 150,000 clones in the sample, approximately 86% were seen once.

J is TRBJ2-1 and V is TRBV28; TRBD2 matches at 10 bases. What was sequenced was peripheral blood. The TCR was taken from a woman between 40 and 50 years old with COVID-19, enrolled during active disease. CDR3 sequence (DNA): TGTGCCAGCAGTTCTAGCGGGAGAACCTACAATGAGCAGTTCTTC. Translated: CASSSSGRTYNEQFF. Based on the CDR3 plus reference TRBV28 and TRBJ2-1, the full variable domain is DVKVTQSSRYLVKRTGEKVFLECVQDMDHENMFWYRQDPGLGLRLIYFSYDVKMKEKGDIPEGYSVSREKKERFSLILESASTNQTSMYLCASSSSGRTYNEQFFGPGTRLTVL.